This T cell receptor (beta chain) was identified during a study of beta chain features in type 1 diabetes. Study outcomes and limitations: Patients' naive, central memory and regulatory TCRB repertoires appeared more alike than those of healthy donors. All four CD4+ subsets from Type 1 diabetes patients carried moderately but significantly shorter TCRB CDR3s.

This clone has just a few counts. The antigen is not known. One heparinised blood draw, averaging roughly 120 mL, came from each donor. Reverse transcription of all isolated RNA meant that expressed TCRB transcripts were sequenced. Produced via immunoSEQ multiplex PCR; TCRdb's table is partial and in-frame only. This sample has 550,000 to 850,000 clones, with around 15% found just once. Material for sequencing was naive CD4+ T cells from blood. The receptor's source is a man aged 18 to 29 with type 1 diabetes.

In nucleotides, the CDR3 is TGTGCCAGCTCACCAGGGGCCCGGACGGGAAACACCATATATTTT. Amino acid sequence: CASSPGARTGNTIYF. The genes are TRBV18 and TRBJ1-3; D may be TRBD1 (5 bases). The germline gives CDR1 KGHSH, CDR2 LQKENI. Trimming removed 2 bases from V and 4 bases from J, with 12 bases in between. The CDR3 totals 15 residues.